This entry describes one T cell receptor (beta chain). Its antigen remains unidentified. Clones were sequenced by immunoSEQ multiplex PCR, and TCRdb holds only the in-frame ones, with some missing. Altogether roughly 180,000 clones are present, over 80% being singletons, with the ten largest covering around 0.96%. The source of the sample is a study of T cell responses to AZD1222 COVID-19 vaccine. Study-wide results and caveats: CD4 TCRs covered the whole spike, strongest at regions 160-218 and 743-854. Nearly half of spike-specific TCRs reportedly target unmutated variant regions. Spike-specific TCR breadth and depth both grew after two AZD1222 doses.

Looked up from germline, CDR1 is MDHEN and CDR2 is SYDVKM. V was pared by 5 bases and J by 4 bases, with 5 bases of the junction left unmatched. The CDR3 sequence is 14 residues long. The starting material was peripheral blood, obtained 28 days after the second dose of the MenACWY control vaccine. The source is an adult who received the MenACWY meningococcal vaccine as a control. The rearrangement joins TRBV28 to TRBJ2-5; 9 bases line up with TRBD1. CDR3 sequence: CASSAHRGRETQYF. CDR3 nucleotide sequence: TGTGCCAGCAGTGCCCACAGGGGGCGAGAGACCCAGTACTTC.